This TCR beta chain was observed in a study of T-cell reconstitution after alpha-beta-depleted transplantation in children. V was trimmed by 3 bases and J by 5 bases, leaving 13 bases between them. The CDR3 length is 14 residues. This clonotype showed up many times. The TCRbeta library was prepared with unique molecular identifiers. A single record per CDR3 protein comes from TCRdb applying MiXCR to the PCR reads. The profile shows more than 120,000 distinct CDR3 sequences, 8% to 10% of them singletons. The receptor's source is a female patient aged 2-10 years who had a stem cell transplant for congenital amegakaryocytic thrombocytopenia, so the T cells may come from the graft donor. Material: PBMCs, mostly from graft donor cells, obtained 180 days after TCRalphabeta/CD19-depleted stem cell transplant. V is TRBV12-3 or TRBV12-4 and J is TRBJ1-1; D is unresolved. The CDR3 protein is CASSFHGGRTEAFF. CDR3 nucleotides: TGTGCCAGCAGTTTCCATGGAGGAAGAACTGAAGCTTTCTTT.